Below are 10 T cell receptor beta chains sequenced from a single sample in a study of PD-1 blockade in mismatch repair-deficient tumors. Data came from immunoSEQ multiplex PCR; TCRdb stores just in-frame clones and leaves some out. The sample includes 30,000 to 45,000 clones, over 80% of them seen just once. This specimen was PBMCs, taken 38 weeks after starting pembrolizumab. The receptors derive from an adult with mismatch repair-deficient cancer.

The CDR3 DNA sequence: TGCGCCAGCAGTCTCGGATGGAGGGGCACTGAAGCTTTCTTT. It codes for CASSLGWRGTEAFF. V usage is TRBV23-1 and J usage is TRBJ1-1, with TRBD1 as a possible D gene (5 bases). TRBV23-1 counts as an open reading frame of uncertain function. V shed 4 bases and J shed 4 bases, with 13 bases lying between them. The CDR3 is 14 residues long.

This clone was counted a single time. The DNA for the CDR3 is TGTGCCAGCAGTTACGATTCGACAGGGGGCACTGAAGCTTTCTTT. Translating it yields CASSYDSTGGTEAFF. The chain couples TRBV6-5 to TRBJ1-1; 9 positions match TRBD1. The CDR3 has 15 residues. CDR1 is MNHEY and CDR2 is SVGAGI in the germline V gene. Trimming cost V 2 bases and J 4 bases; bases outside gene matches: 5.

The rearrangement uses TRBV7-2 and TRBJ2-5; possible D gene TRBD2, 6 bases. Trimming left V 2 bases short and J 1 base short, with 14 bases between. The CDR3 sequence is 16 residues long. Per germline, CDR1 SGHTA and CDR2 FQGNSA. In DNA form, the CDR3 reads TGTGCCAGCAGCTTAAACGGGGGACCCCTCCAAGAGACCCAGTACTTC. Residues: CASSLNGGPLQETQYF.

The chain is built from TRBV5-1 and TRBJ2-1, with D perhaps TRBD1 (6 bases). The CDR3 contains 13 residues. Germline V gene data show CDR1 as SGHRS and CDR2 as YFSETQ. V shed 4 bases and J shed 7 bases, with 12 bases lying between them. The CDR3 region has the DNA TGCGCCAGCAGCCCACAACAGGGAAATGAGCAGTTCTTC. This sequence encodes CASSPQQGNEQFF.

This clone has a handful of counts. The rearrangement links TRBV5-6 to TRBJ2-7, with TRBD2 identical over 10 bases. V lost 1 base and J lost 3; bases outside the gene matches: 1. The V gene's germline CDR1 is SGHDT and CDR2 YYEEEE. CDR3 length: 14 residues. CDR3 DNA: TGTGCCAGCAGCTTGAGGACTAGCGGCTACGAGCAGTACTTC. Amino acid sequence: CASSLRTSGYEQYF.

The gene calls are TRBV10-1 and TRBJ1-1, with TRBD1 matching over 9 bases. The CDR3 runs to 15 residues. Germline V CDR1 and CDR2: WNHNN, SYGVQD (reference sequence). V shed 2 bases and J 8 bases; nucleotides not matched to a gene: 9. CDR3 in DNA: TGCGCCAGCAGTGAGGCTACGGGACAGGGCATGGAAGCTTTCTTT. Its translation: CASSEATGQGMEAFF.

This rearrangement joins TRBV9 to TRBJ2-5; 11 positions agree with TRBD2. The CDR3 sequence is 15 residues long. Germline V gene data show CDR1 as SGDLS and CDR2 as YYNGEE. Trimming at V came to 4 bases and at J to 2 bases, leaving 4 bases not matched to a gene. CDR3 nucleotides: TGTGCCAGCAGCCCGACTAGCGGGATTCAAGAGACCCAGTACTTC. Translating it yields CASSPTSGIQETQYF.

This rearrangement joins TRBV6-6 to TRBJ2-1, with 10 bases fitting TRBD2. The CDR3 runs 14 residues. Germline V gives CDR1 MNHNY, CDR2 SVGAGI (reference sequence). After removal of 10 bases from V and 4 bases from J, the junction contained 7 bases not matched to a gene. CDR3 amino acids: CATLAGGGYNEQFF. The CDR3 nucleotides read TGTGCCACCTTAGCGGGAGGTGGTTACAATGAGCAGTTCTTC.

This rearrangement joins TRBV5-1 to TRBJ2-3, with 9 positions matching TRBD1. Losses at the gene ends were 4 bases for V and 3 bases for J; bases not matched to a gene: 3. This CDR3 is built from 14 residues. Germline V lookup: CDR1 SGHRS, CDR2 YFSETQ. The CDR3 region has the DNA TGCGCCAGCAGCACCGGACAGGGGACAGATACGCAGTATTTT. This sequence encodes CASSTGQGTDTQYF.

The chain employs TRBV27 and TRBJ2-7; no reliable D call. The germline gives CDR1 MNHEY, CDR2 SMNVEV (reference sequence). The CDR3 spans 14 residues. Trimming pared 2 bases from V and 1 base from J, leaving 9 bases between. For the CDR3, the DNA is TGTGCCAGCAGTTTAAACGGCGGATCCTACGAGCAGTACTTC. Encoded protein: CASSLNGGSYEQYF.